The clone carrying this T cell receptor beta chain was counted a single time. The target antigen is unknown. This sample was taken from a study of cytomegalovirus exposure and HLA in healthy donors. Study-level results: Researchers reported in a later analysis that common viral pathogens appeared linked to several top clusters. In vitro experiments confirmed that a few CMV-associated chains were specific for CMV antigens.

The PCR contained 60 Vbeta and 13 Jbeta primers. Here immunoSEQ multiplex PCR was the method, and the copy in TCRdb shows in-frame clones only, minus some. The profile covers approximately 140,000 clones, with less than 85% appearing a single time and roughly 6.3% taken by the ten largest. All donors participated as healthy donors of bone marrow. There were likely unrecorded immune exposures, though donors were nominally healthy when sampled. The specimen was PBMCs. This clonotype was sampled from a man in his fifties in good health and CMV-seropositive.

The CDR3 DNA is TGTGCCAGTAGTGGGGCAAGGGGGCAGCCCCAGCATTTT. Protein sequence: CASSGARGQPQHF. V is TRBV19 and J is TRBJ1-5, with D possibly TRBD1 on 6 matching bases. V was pared by 5 bases and J by 7 bases, with 12 bases between. Germline V CDR1 and CDR2: LNHDA, SQIVND (reference sequence). The CDR3 is 13 residues long.